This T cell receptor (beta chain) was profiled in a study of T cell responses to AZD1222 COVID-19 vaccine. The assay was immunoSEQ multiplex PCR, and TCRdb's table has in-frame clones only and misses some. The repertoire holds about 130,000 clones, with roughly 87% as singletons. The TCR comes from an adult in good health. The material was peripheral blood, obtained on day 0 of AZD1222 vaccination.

The CDR3, as DNA: TGCGCCAGCAGCGTCTCGAAAGGGGGGCTAGATACGCAGTATTTT. It yields the protein CASSVSKGGLDTQYF. The V call is TRBV5-1, the J call TRBJ2-3, with D possibly being TRBD1 or TRBD2 (6 bases each). Germline lookup yields CDR1 SGHRS and CDR2 YFSETQ. The V end was cut by 4 bases, the J end by 5 bases, with 17 bases between. CDR3 length: 15 amino acids. The variable domain in full, completed from reference TRBV5-1 and TRBJ2-3, reads KAGVTQTPRYLIKTRGQQVTLSCSPISGHRSVSWYQQTPGQGLQFLFEYFSETQRNKGNFPGRFSGRQFSNSRSEMNVSTLELGDSALYLCASSVSKGGLDTQYFGPGTRLTVL.